This T cell receptor beta chain was observed in a study of CD8 T cells in ankylosing spondylitis. The study's findings and limits: One TCR beta motif, made up of eight or nine highly homologous variants, appeared characteristic of ankylosing spondylitis blood.

Per the germline V gene, CDR1 is WSHSY and CDR2 is SAAADI. V shed 0 bases, J shed 0 bases, and the junction held 13 bases outside the gene matches. The CDR3 covers 20 residues. This clonotype was picked up a small number of times. Its antigen is still unknown. TCRdb independently ran MiXCR on the 5' RACE reads; one entry per CDR3 protein. The sample records roughly 200,000 distinct CDR3 sequences, 9.5% to 15% being singletons. What was sequenced was blood, either unsorted or a sorted T cell fraction (not recorded which). This TCR derives from a male donor with ankylosing spondylitis or in good health (not recorded which). This rearrangement joins TRBV10-2 to TRBJ1-5; 8 bases align to TRBD1. CDR3 amino acids: CASSESKLGRGHYSNQPQHF. As DNA, the CDR3 is TGCGCCAGCAGTGAGTCGAAACTTGGCAGGGGGCATTATAGCAATCAGCCCCAGCATTTT.